The clone carrying this T cell receptor beta chain was picked up many times. The antigen remains unidentified. The record originates from a study of T cells in Graves' hyperthyroidism and ophthalmopathy. Study background: The authors collected peripheral blood at initial diagnosis, before any treatment.

The CDR3 totals 15 residues. The germline V and J ends were trimmed by 2 bases and 2 bases, with 12 bases remaining between them. Germline CDR1 and CDR2: KGHSH and LQKENI. Lactation, pregnancy, other autoimmune disease or uncontrolled infection led to exclusion of patients. PBMCs came from 9 to 10 ml fresh peripheral blood. TCR beta CDR3 sequences were amplified from RNA transcripts. TCR CDR3 underwent first-round RT-PCR with the HTBI primer set. TCRdb redid the calling of the multiplex PCR reads with MiXCR, one entry per CDR3 protein. Of hundreds of thousands of distinct CDR3 sequences detected, roughly 15% appear once; the ten largest clones hold roughly 19%. Study observations and caveats: Most thyroid-expanded clonotypes above 0.001 were also found in blood.

This chain links TRBV18 with TRBJ2-5; possibly TRBD2 for D (5 bases). Material for sequencing was blood. This TCR was recovered from a woman aged 60-70 years with Graves' ophthalmopathy. The CDR3, as DNA: TGTGCCAGCTCACCAGGAACTCGGGAACAAGAGACCCAGTACTTC. Its protein is CASSPGTREQETQYF.